These T cell receptor beta chains were read from a single sample in a study of T cell clones after liver transplantation. TCRdb's table, derived via immunoSEQ multiplex PCR, lists solely in-frame clones and lacks some. The table shows 85,000 to 110,000 clones, with about 86% occurring only once. The material was CD4+ T cells from blood, obtained around 44 months after liver transplant. The receptors here all came from a human patient who received a liver transplant. These T cells may partly come from the graft donor. Both conserved end residues are part of each CDR3. The D gene is left open where the match is weak. Rows give clone size only sometimes, using once, few, many, or a class for an expanded clone.

TRBJ1-6	.	.	TRBV18	CASSDLGVGHRPSPLHF	TGTGCCAGCTCAGACCTTGGGGTCGGACATCGGCCTTCACCCCTCCACTTT
TRBJ1-2	.	.	TRBV10-2	CASSDDGLYYGYTF	TGCGCCAGCAGTGACGACGGGCTATACTATGGCTACACCTTC
TRBJ1-6	TRBD1	few	TRBV2	CASFRDRDSPLHF	TGTGCCAGCTTCCGGGACAGGGATTCACCCCTCCACTTT
TRBJ2-7	.	.	TRBV7-2	CASSLAIQGDEQYF	TGTGCCAGCAGCCTTGCCATCCAGGGTGACGAGCAGTACTTC
TRBJ2-7	.	.	TRBV7-9	CASSSSSAREQYF	TGTGCCAGCAGCTCCTCTAGCGCGAGGGAGCAGTACTTC
TRBJ1-1	.	.	TRBV20-1	CSAKGRTEAFF	TGCAGTGCCAAAGGGCGTACTGAAGCTTTCTTT
TRBJ1-2	.	.	TRBV5-4	CASSRQGSEGYGYTF	TGTGCCAGCAGCCGCCAGGGAAGTGAGGGGTATGGCTACACCTTC
TRBJ1-3	.	.	TRBV9	CASSVGGDPGNTIYF	TGTGCCAGCAGCGTAGGGGGGGATCCCGGAAACACCATATATTTT
TRBJ1-1	.	.	TRBV6-1	CASSKRTEAFF	TGTGCCAGCAGCAAAAGAACTGAAGCTTTCTTT
TRBJ2-2	TRBD1	.	TRBV5-8	CASRTTGGTGELFF	TGTGCCAGCCGCACGACAGGGGGCACCGGGGAGCTGTTTTTT
TRBJ2-5	.	.	TRBV7-8	CASNQAGNQETQYF	TGTGCCAGCAACCAAGCAGGGAACCAAGAGACCCAGTACTTC
TRBJ1-2	.	once	TRBV30	CAWNGGDGYTF	TGTGCCTGGAACGGGGGGGATGGCTACACCTTC
TRBJ2-7	TRBD2	.	TRBV5-5	CASSLLPGLAIYEQYF	TGTGCCAGCAGCTTACTCCCGGGACTAGCCATATATGAGCAGTACTTC
TRBJ2-2	.	.	TRBV5-4	CASSLEISNTGELFF	TGTGCCAGCAGCTTGGAAATCTCGAACACCGGGGAGCTGTTTTTT
TRBJ2-3	TRBD2	.	TRBV6-5	CASKTGTSGTDTQYF	TGTGCCAGCAAAACCGGGACTAGCGGAACAGATACGCAGTATTTT
TRBJ1-6	.	few	TRBV14	CASSQVGASGSPLHF	TGTGCCAGCAGCCAAGTCGGCGCGTCGGGGTCACCCCTCCACTTT
TRBJ1-4	TRBD1	once	TRBV5-1	CASSSTGGLQEKLFF	TGCGCCAGCAGCTCGACAGGGGGCTTGCAAGAAAAACTGTTTTTT
TRBJ1-1	.	.	TRBV4-2	CASSQDMNTEAFF	TGTGCCAGCAGCCAAGATATGAACACTGAAGCTTTCTTT
TRBJ2-3	.	.	TRBV5-5	CASRRLVVDTQYF	TGTGCCAGCAGGCGCCTCGTCGTCGATACGCAGTATTTT
TRBJ2-7	.	.	TRBV2	CASGGGRTDYEQYF	TGTGCCAGCGGGGGAGGACGGACCGACTACGAGCAGTACTTC
TRBJ1-3	TRBD1	.	TRBV11-2	CASSLIPAGGLGNTIYF	TGTGCCAGCAGCTTAATTCCGGCAGGGGGTCTAGGAAACACCATATATTTT
TRBJ2-7	TRBD1	.	TRBV18	CATMAAGTAPGEQYF	TGTGCCACCATGGCGGCCGGGACAGCACCCGGCGAGCAGTACTTC
TRBJ2-6	.	.	TRBV27	CASRISGANVLTF	TGTGCCAGCAGAATATCTGGGGCCAACGTCCTGACTTTC
TRBJ2-1	.	.	TRBV7-2	CASSLDSPVLISGNEQFF	TGTGCCAGCAGCTTAGATAGTCCAGTTCTCATTTCGGGCAATGAGCAGTTCTTC
TRBJ1-1	TRBD1	once	TRBV6-6	CASSYGQGLRTEAFF	TGTGCCAGCAGTTACGGACAGGGGCTCCGCACTGAAGCTTTCTTT
TRBJ1-4	.	.	TRBV30	CAWSPTDTNEKLFF	TGTGCCTGGAGTCCGACAGACACCAATGAAAAACTGTTTTTT
TRBJ2-3	TRBD1	.	TRBV10-3	CAIRGRTGTDTQYF	TGTGCCATCAGGGGGCGGACAGGGACAGATACGCAGTATTTT
TRBJ1-2	TRBD1	once	TRBV29-1	CSVDRGVGYTF	TGCAGCGTTGACAGGGGGGTTGGCTACACCTTC